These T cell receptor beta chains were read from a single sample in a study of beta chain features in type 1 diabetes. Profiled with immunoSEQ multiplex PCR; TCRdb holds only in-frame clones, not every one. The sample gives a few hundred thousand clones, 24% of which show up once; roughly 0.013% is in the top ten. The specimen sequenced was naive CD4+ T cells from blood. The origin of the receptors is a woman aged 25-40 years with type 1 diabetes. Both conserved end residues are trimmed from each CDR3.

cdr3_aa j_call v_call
ASRSITEAF TRBJ1-1 TRBV28
ATSRDQGADTEAF TRBJ1-1 TRBV15
ASSLAGTGELF TRBJ2-2 TRBV5-4
ATSRRLAGKYEQY TRBJ2-7 TRBV15
ASSFSDRPFYEQY TRBJ2-7 TRBV7-9
SVGGALNTEAF TRBJ1-1 TRBV29-1
ASSEDRGETEAF TRBJ1-1 TRBV5-1
ASIKRGGRDGGNTEAF TRBJ1-1 TRBV7-9
SARETETQY TRBJ2-5 TRBV20-1
AWSGSGTSLNEQF TRBJ2-1 TRBV30
ASSQVEGLINEQF TRBJ2-1 TRBV4-1
SGGVAYEQY TRBJ2-7 TRBV29-1
SVSASYEQY TRBJ2-7 TRBV29-1
ASSLVAGGSYEQY TRBJ2-7 TRBV7-9
ASSFKGIPSTDTQY TRBJ2-3 TRBV5-4
SVSGLAGGEQY NA TRBV29-1
ASRRTVYEQY TRBJ2-7 TRBV7-2
ASRIAELYQETQY TRBJ2-5 TRBV5-6
ASSLIGRPYEQY TRBJ2-7 TRBV28
ASSKDRDTEQF TRBJ2-1 TRBV28
ASSEWGRGPGYT TRBJ1-2 TRBV25-1
ASSSLGRQYVQETQY TRBJ2-5 TRBV27
ASSPLRDNEQF TRBJ2-1 TRBV18
SALAEKYQETQY TRBJ2-5 TRBV29-1
ASNRDRGGTQY TRBJ2-5 TRBV28
ASSPQGNTEAF TRBJ1-1 TRBV18
ASSPSDRVGEKLF TRBJ1-4 TRBV6-5
ASSPQGRGYT TRBJ1-2 TRBV18
ASSSPIHNQPQH TRBJ1-5 TRBV27
ASSPWDRVETQY TRBJ2-5 TRBV7-2
ASSLVGAGGLGNEQF TRBJ2-1 TRBV7-8
ASSALGQRGWGYT TRBJ1-2 TRBV9
ASSQDWAEQY TRBJ2-7 TRBV4-2
ASSQEGRGSYEQY TRBJ2-7 TRBV4-1
ASSEQGAAYNEQF TRBJ2-1 TRBV7-3
ASSLGLAGGLYNEQF TRBJ2-1 TRBV5-1
ASSYGSRDYFPYEQY TRBJ2-7 TRBV28
AWDPDSAKNIQY TRBJ2-4 TRBV30
ASSVAGGPLNEQF TRBJ2-1 TRBV9
ASRGANTGELF TRBJ2-2 TRBV19
SVDDSNSYEQY TRBJ2-7 TRBV29-1